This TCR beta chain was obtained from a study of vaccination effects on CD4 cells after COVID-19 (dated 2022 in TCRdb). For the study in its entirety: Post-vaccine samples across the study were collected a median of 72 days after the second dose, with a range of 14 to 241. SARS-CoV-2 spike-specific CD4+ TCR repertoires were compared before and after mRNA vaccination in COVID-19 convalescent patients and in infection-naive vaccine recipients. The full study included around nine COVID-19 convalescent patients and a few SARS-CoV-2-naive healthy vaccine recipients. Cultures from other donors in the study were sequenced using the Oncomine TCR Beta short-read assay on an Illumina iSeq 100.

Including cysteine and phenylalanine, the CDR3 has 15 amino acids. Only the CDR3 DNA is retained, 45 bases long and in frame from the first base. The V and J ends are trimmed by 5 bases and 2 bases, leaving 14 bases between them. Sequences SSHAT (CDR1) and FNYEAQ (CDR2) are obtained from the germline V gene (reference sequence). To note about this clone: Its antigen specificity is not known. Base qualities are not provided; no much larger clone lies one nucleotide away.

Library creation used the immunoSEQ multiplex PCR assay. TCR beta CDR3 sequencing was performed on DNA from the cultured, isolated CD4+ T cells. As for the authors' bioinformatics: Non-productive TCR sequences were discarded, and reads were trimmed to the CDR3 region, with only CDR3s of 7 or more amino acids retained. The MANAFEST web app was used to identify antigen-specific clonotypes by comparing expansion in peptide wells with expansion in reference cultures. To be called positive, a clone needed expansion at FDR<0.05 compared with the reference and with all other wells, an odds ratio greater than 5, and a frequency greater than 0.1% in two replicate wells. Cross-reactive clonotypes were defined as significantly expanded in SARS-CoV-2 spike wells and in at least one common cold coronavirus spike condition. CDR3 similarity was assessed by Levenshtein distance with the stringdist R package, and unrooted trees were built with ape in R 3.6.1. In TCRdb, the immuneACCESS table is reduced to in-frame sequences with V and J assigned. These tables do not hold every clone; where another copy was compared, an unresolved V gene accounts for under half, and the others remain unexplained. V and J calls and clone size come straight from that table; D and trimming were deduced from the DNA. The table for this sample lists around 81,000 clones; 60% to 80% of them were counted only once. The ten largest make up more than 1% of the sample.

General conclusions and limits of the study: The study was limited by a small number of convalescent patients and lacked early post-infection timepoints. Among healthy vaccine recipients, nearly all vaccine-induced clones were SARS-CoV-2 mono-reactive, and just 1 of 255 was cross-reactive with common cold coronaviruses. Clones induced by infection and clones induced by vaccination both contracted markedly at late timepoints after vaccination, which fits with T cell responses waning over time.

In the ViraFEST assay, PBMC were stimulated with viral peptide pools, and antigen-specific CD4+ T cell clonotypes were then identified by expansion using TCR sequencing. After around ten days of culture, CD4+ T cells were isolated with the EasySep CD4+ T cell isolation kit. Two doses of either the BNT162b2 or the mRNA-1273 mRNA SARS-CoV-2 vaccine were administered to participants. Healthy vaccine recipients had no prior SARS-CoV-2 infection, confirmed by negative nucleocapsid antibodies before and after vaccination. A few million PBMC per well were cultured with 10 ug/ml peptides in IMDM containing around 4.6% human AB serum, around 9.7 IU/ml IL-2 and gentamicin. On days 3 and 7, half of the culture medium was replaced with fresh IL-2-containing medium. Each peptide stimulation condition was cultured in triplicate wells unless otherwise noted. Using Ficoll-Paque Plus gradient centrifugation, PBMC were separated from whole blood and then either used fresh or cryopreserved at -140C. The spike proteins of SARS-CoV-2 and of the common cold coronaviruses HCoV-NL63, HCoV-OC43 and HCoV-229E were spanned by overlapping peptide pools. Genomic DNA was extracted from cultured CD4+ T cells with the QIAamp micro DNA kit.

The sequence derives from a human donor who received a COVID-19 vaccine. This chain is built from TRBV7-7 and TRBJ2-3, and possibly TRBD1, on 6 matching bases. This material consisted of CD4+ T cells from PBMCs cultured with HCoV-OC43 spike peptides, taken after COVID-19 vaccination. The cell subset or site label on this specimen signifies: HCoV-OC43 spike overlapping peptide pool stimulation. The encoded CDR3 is CASSPGVDITDTQYF. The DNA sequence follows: TGTGCCAGCAGCCCAGGGGTGGATATCACAGATACGCAGTATTTT. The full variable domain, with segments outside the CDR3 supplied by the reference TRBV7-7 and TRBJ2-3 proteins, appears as GAGVSQSPRYKVTKRGQDVTLRCDPISSHATLYWYQQALGQGPEFLTYFNYEAQPDKSGLPSDRFSAERPEGSISTLTIQRTEQRDSAMYRCASSPGVDITDTQYFGPGTRLTVL.